A selection of T cell receptor beta chains follows, all from one sample in a study of blood T cell repertoires in COVID-19. Profiling relied on immunoSEQ multiplex PCR, and the TCRdb table lists in-frame clones only, not all of them. Here the sample spans approximately 58,000 clones, approximately 90% being singletons. Material for sequencing was peripheral blood. The receptor set was obtained from a human donor in a cohort sampled during active COVID-19. Each CDR3 is given with its conserved first and last residue. The order of the fields is V gene, D gene, J gene, clone size, CDR3 DNA, CDR3 protein. The D gene is left open where the match is weak. Clone size is stated in some rows and not others, as once, few, many or a class when expanded.

>TRBV6-6|.|TRBJ1-6|.
TGTGCCAGCAGTTATGGGCCAGCTAATTCACCCCTCCACTTT
CASSYGPANSPLHF
>TRBV20-1|TRBD1|TRBJ2-3|.
TGCAGTGCCAGGGGGCCAGATACGCAGTATTTT
CSARGPDTQYF
>TRBV7-3|TRBD1|TRBJ2-3|.
TGTGCCAGCAGCTTACAACGGACAGGGCGCGGAGATACGCAGTATTTT
CASSLQRTGRGDTQYF
>TRBV27|TRBD1|TRBJ1-1|.
TGTGCCAGCAGCTTACAGGGGATGAACACTGAAGCTTTCTTT
CASSLQGMNTEAFF
>TRBV19|.|TRBJ1-6|.
TGTGCCAGTAGCAACACAGGGTCCAATTCACCCCTCCACTTT
CASSNTGSNSPLHF
>TRBV28|TRBD2|TRBJ2-1|.
TGTGCCAGCAGTTTATGGGGGAGCGGGGAGTATAACAATGAGCAGTTCTTC
CASSLWGSGEYNNEQFF
>TRBV11-2|.|TRBJ2-4|.
TGTGCCAGCAGCGCGCTAGGGGGAGTCAAAAACATTCAGTACTTC
CASSALGGVKNIQYF
>TRBV25-1|TRBD1|TRBJ2-1|.
TGTGCCAGCAGTGAGGCAGGGGGCGAGGATGAGCAGTTCTTC
CASSEAGGEDEQFF
>TRBV7-9|.|TRBJ2-7|medium-sized
TGTGCCAGCAGCCCCCAGTCAACGAGCCAGGACGAGCAGTACTTC
CASSPQSTSQDEQYF
>TRBV2|.|TRBJ1-3|once
TGTGCCAGCAGTGTCCAGAGGAGTCCCGCCCTCACCATATATTTT
CASSVQRSPALTIYF
>TRBV6-2/TRBV6-3|TRBD2|TRBJ2-7|.
TGTGCCAGCAGTTACAGCGGGGCCTACGAGCAGTACTTC
CASSYSGAYEQYF
>TRBV7-2|TRBD2|TRBJ2-3|.
TGTGCCAGCAGCTTACCTCTCCTACGGGGGGGCACAGATACGCAGTATTTT
CASSLPLLRGGTDTQYF
>TRBV5-1|.|TRBJ2-3|.
TGCGCCAGCAGCGAGACAGATACGCAGTATTTT
CASSETDTQYF
>TRBV7-9|.|TRBJ2-1|.
TGTGCCAGCAGCTTAGCAAACCGCGGACAGGAGCAGTTCTTC
CASSLANRGQEQFF
>TRBV5-6|.|TRBJ1-5|.
TGTGCCAGCAGCTCCACGGGAGATAGCAATCAGCCCCAGCATTTT
CASSSTGDSNQPQHF
>TRBV5-4|.|TRBJ2-1|.
TGTGCCAGCAGCTTTGAGATGAGCTCCTACAATGAGCAGTTCTTC
CASSFEMSSYNEQFF
>TRBV5-4|.|TRBJ1-2|.
TGTGCCAGCAGCTTGGGAGGCGGGGGAACTGCTAACTATGGCTACACCTTC
CASSLGGGGTANYGYTF
>TRBV10-3|.|TRBJ2-1|once
TGTGCCATCAGTGCTCCGAACCAAGGGGTGTTTTACAATGAGCAGTTCTTC
CAISAPNQGVFYNEQFF
>TRBV5-6|TRBD1|TRBJ1-4|.
TGTGCCAGCAGCACCCGGGACAGGACTGCTAATGAAAAACTGTTTTTT
CASSTRDRTANEKLFF
>TRBV24-1|.|TRBJ1-1|.
TGTGCCACCTCCGAGGGCCCTGAAGCTTTCTTT
CATSEGPEAFF
>TRBV2|TRBD1|TRBJ2-7|.
TGTGCCAGCAGTGCCCGGGACAGGGTAGGCTACGAGCAGTACTTC
CASSARDRVGYEQYF
>TRBV5-1|.|TRBJ1-3|.
TGCGCCAGCAGCTCGAAAGGGGGAGACACCATATATTTT
CASSSKGGDTIYF
>TRBV5-4|.|TRBJ2-4|.
TGTGCCAGCAGCCAGGCGGGGTTAGGTAGGGCCAAAAACATTCAGTACTTC
CASSQAGLGRAKNIQYF
>TRBV9|.|TRBJ2-1|.
TGTGCCAGCAGCGTAGGGTGGGGGCCCTGGAACAATGAGCAGTTCTTC
CASSVGWGPWNNEQFF
>TRBV20-1|.|TRBJ1-1|.
TGCAGTGCTTTAAACACTGAAGCTTTCTTT
CSALNTEAFF
>TRBV5-6|TRBD2|TRBJ2-3|.
TGTGCCTCGGGACTAGCGGGAGGACGGTATACGCAGTATTTT
CASGLAGGRYTQYF
>TRBV9|TRBD1|TRBJ2-2|.
TGTGCCAGCAGCGCAGACAGGGGAGGCACCGGGGAGCTGTTTTTT
CASSADRGGTGELFF
>TRBV19|.|TRBJ1-3|.
TGTGCCAGTAGTATCTCGGCGGACTCTGGAAACACCATATATTTT
CASSISADSGNTIYF
>TRBV5-8|TRBD1|TRBJ2-7|once
TGTGCCAGCAGCCCAGACAGGGAATTTAACGAGCAGTACTTC
CASSPDREFNEQYF